Presented here are 29 T cell receptor beta chains from one specimen sequenced in a study of blood T cell repertoires in COVID-19. This table comes from immunoSEQ multiplex PCR, and its TCRdb copy is limited to in-frame clones, with some not included. Counted here are approximately 300,000 clones, 80% to 90% occurring once; the ten biggest clones make up approximately 4%. Sequencing was performed on PBMCs or T cells enriched from blood (not recorded which). These receptors all come from a woman under 40 who had recovered from COVID-19.

The chain uses TRBV19 and TRBJ2-7; weak D call: TRBD1 (5 bases). The CDR3 has 14 residues. V was clipped by 3 bases and J by 2 bases, with 11 bases between them. CDR1 and CDR2 (germline): LNHDA, SQIVND (reference sequence). The CDR3 sequence: CASSIGAGTYEQYF. The CDR3 bases are TGTGCCAGTAGTATTGGGGCAGGTACCTACGAGCAGTACTTC. Full variable domain (missing parts from reference TRBV19 and TRBJ2-7): DGGITQSPKYLFRKEGQNVTLSCEQNLNHDAMYWYRQDPGQGLRLIYYSQIVNDFQKGDIAEGYSVSREKKESFPLTVTSAQKNPTAFYLCASSIGAGTYEQYFGPGTRLTVT.

The J gene is TRBJ1-1, the V gene TRBV6-5, with D possibly being TRBD1 (5 bases). This CDR3 contains 12 residues. V lost 5 bases to trimming and J lost 4 bases, with 8 bases between them. From germline, CDR1 is MNHEY and CDR2 SVGAGI. CDR3 bases: TGTGCCAGCAGTCTAGGGGCCACTGAAGCTTTCTTT. It yields the protein CASSLGATEAFF.

The chain employs TRBV4-1 and TRBJ2-3; the D is unclear. V was pared by 0 bases and J by 5 bases, with 3 bases between. There are 12 residues in the CDR3. CDR1 is MGHRA, CDR2 YSYEKL, per germline. In nucleotides, the CDR3 is TGCGCCAGCAGCCAAGATCAAGATACGCAGTATTTT. Its translation: CASSQDQDTQYF.

This chain links TRBV9 with TRBJ1-1; no reliable D call. CDR1 SGDLS and CDR2 YYNGEE come from the germline V gene. V lost 2 bases and J lost 4, with 15 bases in between. The CDR3 runs 15 residues. CDR3 residues: CASSVSSGVTTEAFF. CDR3 nucleotides: TGTGCCAGCAGCGTCAGTTCCGGGGTGACCACTGAAGCTTTCTTT.

This clone was counted a few times. The genes are TRBV10-3 and TRBJ1-1; no clear D gene. V lost 8 bases to trimming and J lost 7 bases, with 14 bases between them. The length of the CDR3 is 12 residues. CDR1 ENHRY and CDR2 SYGVKD come from the germline V gene. Written as DNA, the CDR3 is TGTGCCATCGCCAAAACCCCTATTGAAGCTTTCTTT. Residues: CAIAKTPIEAFF.

The rearrangement uses TRBV29-1 and TRBJ2-7; tentative D call: TRBD1 (6 bases). Germline loops: CDR1 SQVTM, CDR2 ANQGSEA. The CDR3 extends over 13 amino acids. The germline V and J ends were trimmed by 7 bases and 4 bases, with 17 bases remaining between them. The CDR3: CSALGGKGYEQYF. CDR3 bases: TGCAGCGCCTTAGGGGGAAAAGGGTACGAGCAGTACTTC.

This clone was counted once. The chain is built from TRBV7-8 and TRBJ2-1, with D hard to call. With 1 base removed from V and 9 bases from J, the gap between germline ends came to 10 bases. From germline, CDR1 is SGHVS and CDR2 FQNEAQ. The CDR3 runs 13 residues. CDR3 in DNA: TGTGCCAGCAGCTTAGGAGGCCCCAGTGAGCAGTTCTTC. The encoded protein is CASSLGGPSEQFF.

The gene calls are TRBV19 and TRBJ1-1, with TRBD1 matching over 9 bases. After removal of 3 bases from V and 4 bases from J, the junction contained 9 bases not matched to a gene. The CDR3 spans 16 residues. Germline CDR1 reads LNHDA; CDR2 reads SQIVND (reference sequence). CDR3 in amino acids: CASSIYRGQGSTEAFF. The CDR3 nucleotides read TGTGCCAGTAGTATCTATCGAGGACAGGGGTCCACTGAAGCTTTCTTT.

V is TRBV7-3 and J is TRBJ1-5, with D perhaps matching TRBD1 (5 bases). Germline CDR1 is SGHTA and CDR2 is FQGTGA. This CDR3 comprises 13 residues. The V end was cut by 3 bases, the J end by 4 bases, with 7 bases between. In DNA form, the CDR3 reads TGTGCCAGCAGCTTGTCAGGGAATCAGCCCCAGCATTTT. Encoded protein: CASSLSGNQPQHF.

On this clone itself: The sample holds other DNA sequences that translate to the same CDR3. This chain joins TRBV10-3 and TRBJ1-6; D might be TRBD1 (5 bases). Per germline, CDR1 ENHRY and CDR2 SYGVKD. Deletions cut 5 bases from V and 10 bases from J, with 9 bases between. The length of the CDR3 is 12 residues. CDR3 residues: CAISQGGSPLHF. CDR3 DNA: TGTGCCATCAGTCAGGGTGGGTCACCCCTCCACTTT.

The chain uses TRBV25-1 and TRBJ1-1, with TRBD1 as a possible D gene (5 bases). This CDR3 contains 18 residues. Between the trimmed V and J ends, which lost 6 bases and 5 bases, there was a span of 28 bases. Germline CDR1 reads MGHDK; CDR2 reads SYGVNS. In nucleotides, the CDR3 is TGTGCCAGCAGAAAGACGGGCACATGGGTAGTACGGGGGACTGAAGCTTTCTTT. The encoded protein is CASRKTGTWVVRGTEAFF.

The chain recombines TRBV7-9 with TRBJ2-2, with 8 bases identical to TRBD1. V shed 5 bases and J 1 base; nucleotides not matched to a gene: 6. This CDR3 comprises 16 residues. Germline CDR1 reads SEHNR; CDR2 reads FQNEAQ (reference sequence). CDR3 in DNA: TGTGCCAGCAGCGCCTCCGGGACAGGGAACACCGGGGAGCTGTTTTTT. It specifies CASSASGTGNTGELFF.

The chain links TRBV20-1 to TRBJ2-1, with D perhaps matching TRBD1 (5 bases). The CDR3 loop spans 11 amino acids. Germline values: CDR1 DFQATT, CDR2 SNEGSKA (reference sequence). Trimming left V 3 bases short and J 15 bases short, with 15 bases between. CDR3 bases: TGCAGTGCTAGTTTCCGGGCCCAGGGGTTCTTC. It is translated as CSASFRAQGFF.

The V gene is TRBV5-1, the J gene TRBJ2-6, with 8 bases matching TRBD1. CDR3 length: 17 residues. The germline gives CDR1 SGHRS, CDR2 YFSETQ. V shed 0 bases and J 3 bases; nucleotides not matched to a gene: 5. CDR3 residues: CASSLGTGSGGANVLTF. The CDR3 DNA is TGCGCCAGCAGCTTGGGGACAGGGAGCGGTGGGGCCAACGTCCTGACTTTC.

This rearrangement joins TRBV27 to TRBJ2-7; the match to TRBD2 covers 10 bases. The germline V gene has CDR1 MNHEY and CDR2 SMNVEV (reference sequence). V lost 1 base and J lost 3; bases outside the gene matches: 3. The CDR3 runs 15 residues. The CDR3, as DNA: TGTGCCAGCAGTTTATTGGGACTAGCGATCTACGAGCAGTACTTC. Translated: CASSLLGLAIYEQYF.

V gene TRBV29-1 combines with J gene TRBJ1-1, with a tentative D call TRBD1 (6 bases). The CDR3 totals 12 residues. Germline CDR1 is SQVTM and CDR2 is ANQGSEA. V was clipped by 7 bases and J by 1 base, with 10 bases between them. CDR3 sequence (DNA): TGCAGCGCTAAACAGGGGAACACTGAAGCTTTCTTT. This gives the protein CSAKQGNTEAFF.

The gene calls are TRBV19 and TRBJ2-7, with 7 bases aligning to TRBD1. The CDR3 sequence is 15 residues long. Germline lookup yields CDR1 LNHDA and CDR2 SQIVND (reference sequence). The V and J ends lost 6 bases and 1 base, in that order; junction bases with no gene match: 9. The CDR3 DNA is TGTGCCAGTAGCCTAACGGGACAGCAATCCTACGAGCAGTACTTC. Protein sequence: CASSLTGQQSYEQYF. The full variable domain, completed using reference TRBV19 and TRBJ2-7, is DGGITQSPKYLFRKEGQNVTLSCEQNLNHDAMYWYRQDPGQGLRLIYYSQIVNDFQKGDIAEGYSVSREKKESFPLTVTSAQKNPTAFYLCASSLTGQQSYEQYFGPGTRLTVT.

The rearrangement links TRBV11-2 to TRBJ2-7; 8 bases are a match to TRBD1. The CDR3 spans 16 residues. The ends lost 1 base at V and 1 base at J; junction bases unmatched: 6. Germline V lookup: CDR1 SGHAT, CDR2 FQNNGV. The CDR3 coding sequence is TGTGCCAGCAGCTTAGTTTTCGGGACAGGTTCCTACGAGCAGTACTTC. Encoded protein: CASSLVFGTGSYEQYF.

The rearrangement links TRBV24-1 to TRBJ2-1; 7 bases are a match to TRBD1. CDR1 KGHDR and CDR2 SFDVKD come from the germline V gene. The CDR3 covers 15 residues. J was trimmed by 5 bases and V by 6 bases; bases with no gene match: 9. CDR3 nucleotides: TGTGCCACCAGTCCCCTTGGGGACAGCGACAATGAGCAGTTCTTC. This sequence encodes CATSPLGDSDNEQFF.

The chain joins TRBV5-6 to TRBJ2-3; D unclear. Germline CDR1 is SGHDT and CDR2 is YYEEEE. V shed 2 bases and J shed 5 bases, with 9 bases lying between them. The CDR3 contains 13 residues. The CDR3 bases are TGTGCCAGCAGCTTTGCTAACGGAGATACGCAGTATTTT. It is translated as CASSFANGDTQYF.

The genes are TRBV28 and TRBJ2-3, with 8 bases aligning to TRBD1. The V gene end was trimmed by 2 bases and the J gene end by 3 bases; junction bases not matched to a gene: 7. In germline, CDR1 is MDHEN, CDR2 SYDVKM. The CDR3 has 16 amino acids. CDR3 in DNA: TGTGCCAGCAGTTTACGGACAGGGTCGAGTACAGATACGCAGTATTTT. Its translation: CASSLRTGSSTDTQYF.

The CDR3 reads CASSLVSTEGAKNIQYF. In DNA form, the CDR3 reads TGTGCCAGCAGCTTAGTAAGTACAGAGGGAGCCAAAAACATTCAGTACTTC. The V gene is TRBV13, the J gene TRBJ2-4, with TRBD2 as a possible D gene (5 bases). CDR3 length: 17 residues. Trimming left V 1 base short and J 0 bases short, with 13 bases between. Germline CDR1 PRHDT, CDR2 FYEKMQ (reference sequence).

V and J are TRBV3-1 (or the pseudogene TRBV3-2) and TRBJ2-3; the match to TRBD1 covers 8 bases. V shed 4 bases, J shed 2 bases, and the junction held 5 bases outside the gene matches. The V gene's germline CDR1 is LGHDT and CDR2 YNNKEL (reference sequence). This CDR3 comprises 15 residues. As DNA, the CDR3 is TGTGCCAGCAGCCTATCGACAGGGGCCACAGATACGCAGTATTTT. Translation gives CASSLSTGATDTQYF.

Concerning this clone itself: Its ends do not fully match the called genes, so a read error is possible. V gene TRBV24-1 combines with J gene TRBJ2-7; TRBD2 might be the D (5 bases). Germline lookup yields CDR1 KGHDR and CDR2 SFDVKD. The CDR3 totals 12 residues. This chain's CDR3 is CATSDRSGVNHF. In nucleotides, the CDR3 is TGTGCCACCAGTGATAGATCCGGGGTGAACCACTTC.

This clone was detected only a few times. The chain is built from TRBV5-1 and TRBJ1-3, with TRBD1 matching 7 bases. CDR3 length equals 14 residues. The V segment lost 4 bases and the J segment 2 bases; nucleotides outside the gene matches: 3. CDR1 is SGHRS and CDR2 is YFSETQ in the germline V gene. CDR3 loop: CASSEGATGNTIYF. CDR3 sequence (DNA): TGCGCCAGCAGCGAGGGGGCGACTGGAAACACCATATATTTT.

The genes are TRBV19 and TRBJ1-5, with D unresolved. This CDR3 contains 11 residues. The V end lost 1 base, the J end lost 9 bases, and 4 bases lay between the germline ends. Germline V gene sequence: CDR1 LNHDA, CDR2 SQIVND (reference sequence). The CDR3 sequence: CASSIGLPQHF. CDR3 DNA sequence: TGTGCCAGTAGTATAGGGCTGCCCCAGCATTTT.

The genes are TRBV5-6 and TRBJ1-1; the D gene is possibly TRBD1 (5 bases). This CDR3 has 14 amino acids. V lost 2 bases, J lost 3 bases, and 11 bases lay in between. Per the germline V gene, CDR1 is SGHDT and CDR2 is YYEEEE. The CDR3 coding sequence is TGTGCCAGCAGCTTAGGGGTAGGGGACACTGAAGCTTTCTTT. The encoded protein is CASSLGVGDTEAFF.

The rearrangement links TRBV30 to TRBJ2-7, with 9 bases aligning to TRBD1. Germline V CDR1 and CDR2: GTSNPN, SVGIG (reference sequence). CDR3 size: 13 residues. V dropped 7 bases and J dropped 3; count of bases not matched to a gene: 7. CDR3 amino acids: CAFRGQGLYEQYF. Written as DNA, the CDR3 is TGTGCCTTTAGGGGACAGGGACTCTACGAGCAGTACTTC. Using reference TRBV30 and TRBJ2-7 for the parts outside the CDR3, the full variable domain is SQTIHQWPATLVQPVGSPLSLECTVEGTSNPNLYWYRQAAGRGLQLLFYSVGIGQISSEVPQNLSASRPQDRQFILSSKKLLLSDSGFYLCAFRGQGLYEQYFGPGTRLTVT.

This clone was detected once. The chain combines TRBV9 with TRBJ1-4, with TRBD1 as a possible D gene (5 bases). This CDR3 region has 13 residues. CDR1 is SGDLS and CDR2 is YYNGEE in the germline V gene. With 1 base removed from V and 10 bases from J, the gap between germline ends came to 11 bases. The CDR3 coding sequence is TGTGCCAGCAGCGTATCGGAAAGGGGAAAACTGTTTTTT. Residues: CASSVSERGKLFF.